This T cell receptor (beta chain) was captured by sequencing in a study of shared clonotypes between healthy human individuals. The CDR3 covers 11 residues. Germline V gene data show CDR1 as MDHEN and CDR2 as SYDVKM. V lost 5 bases to trimming and J lost 3 bases, with 4 bases between them. Profiled with immunoSEQ multiplex PCR; TCRdb holds only in-frame clones, not every one. The sample lists fewer than 2.5 million clones, approximately 93% occurring once. With regard to this clone: Other DNA variants within this sample encode the same CDR3.

Sequencing was performed on naive CD4+ T cells from PBMCs. The sample's subset: CD45RA+ positively selected. The chain links TRBV28 to TRBJ1-2; no clear D gene. The TCR sequence derives from a man aged 18-30 years in good health. Some clones in this sample may be carry-over from other donors' samples. CDR3 DNA sequence: TGTGCCAGCAGTCGCGACTATGGCTACACCTTC. This gives the protein CASSRDYGYTF.